Listed below are T cell receptor beta chains from one sample, sequenced in a study of T cell responses to AZD1222 COVID-19 vaccine. The data were produced by immunoSEQ multiplex PCR, yet TCRdb's version contains in-frame clones alone and is incomplete. The data hold roughly 170,000 clones, with just over 85% observed a single time. The sequenced sample was peripheral blood, obtained on day 0 of AZD1222 vaccination. The source is an adult in good health. CDR3s include the opening cysteine and the closing phenylalanine or tryptophan. Each record gives: V gene, D gene, clone size, J gene, CDR3 DNA, CDR3 protein. A D gene is named only where the DNA matches it firmly. Clone size is not always given. Where it is, it says once, few, many or a class for expanded clones.

TRBV7-2	TRBD2	.	TRBJ2-5	TGTGCCAGCACCGAGCGGGGGCGCGAGACCCAGTACTTC	CASTERGRETQYF
TRBV12-3/TRBV12-4	.	.	TRBJ2-7	TGTGCCAGCAGTTCCTCCGACTACGAGCAGTACTTC	CASSSSDYEQYF
TRBV9	TRBD1	.	TRBJ2-3	TGTGCCAGCAGTCTCACCGGGACAGGATTCACAGATACGCAGTATTTT	CASSLTGTGFTDTQYF
TRBV24-1	TRBD1	.	TRBJ1-2	TGTGCCACCAGTGACCCGACAGGGGGCAAAGATGGCTACACCTTC	CATSDPTGGKDGYTF
TRBV9	.	.	TRBJ2-5	TGTGCCAGCAGCGTAGCTCCAGGGACCCAAGAGACCCAGTACTTC	CASSVAPGTQETQYF
TRBV7-9	TRBD1	.	TRBJ1-2	TGTGCCAGCAGAGAGGGGACAGGGGGCTTCTATGGCTACACCTTC	CASREGTGGFYGYTF
TRBV4-3	TRBD2	.	TRBJ2-7	TGCGCCAGCAGCCAGTCCAGCGGGGGGGCCCACGAGCAGTACTTC	CASSQSSGGAHEQYF
TRBV4-3	TRBD2	.	TRBJ2-2	TGCGCCAGCAGCCGGCTAGCGGGGGGTTTGAACACCGGGGAGCTGTTTTTT	CASSRLAGGLNTGELFF
TRBV6-2/TRBV6-3	.	.	TRBJ2-1	TGTGCCAGCAGTTACTCATTAAATGAGCAGTTCTTC	CASSYSLNEQFF
TRBV11-2	TRBD1	.	TRBJ1-1	TGTGCCAGCAGCTTAGAAGGGACAGGGTCAACTGAAGCTTTCTTT	CASSLEGTGSTEAFF
TRBV24-1	TRBD1	.	TRBJ2-3	TGTGCCGCCAGTGATTACCGGGACAGGGGCGCAGATACGCAGTATTTT	CAASDYRDRGADTQYF
TRBV28	.	.	TRBJ1-1	TGTGCCAGCAGTTTACAGGGGAGGAACACTGAAGCTTTCTTT	CASSLQGRNTEAFF
TRBV25-1	TRBD1	.	TRBJ1-5	TGTGCCAGCAGTGAGTCGGGACAGGGGGGCAATCAGCCCCAGCATTTT	CASSESGQGGNQPQHF
TRBV2	.	.	TRBJ1-1	TGTGCCAGCAGTCTCGGATGGGCTTTCTTT	CASSLGWAFF
TRBV28	.	.	TRBJ2-3	TGTGCCAGCAAAGGACTCCCCACAGATACGCAGTATTTT	CASKGLPTDTQYF
TRBV6-5	.	.	TRBJ2-7	TGTGCCAGCAGTTACTTAAGGGGTGACTACGAGCAGTACTTC	CASSYLRGDYEQYF
TRBV10-1	.	.	TRBJ1-1	TGCGCCAGCAGTGAGAGGGCCTACACTGAAGCTTTCTTT	CASSERAYTEAFF
TRBV9	.	.	TRBJ2-7	TGTGCCAGCAGCCGGACAGCCTTTACCGATAGCTCCTACGAGCAGTACTTC	CASSRTAFTDSSYEQYF
TRBV7-8	TRBD2	.	TRBJ2-1	TGTGCCAGCAGCTTAGCGGGCGGGAGGGCAGGCAATGAGCAGTTCTTC	CASSLAGGRAGNEQFF
TRBV6-4	TRBD1	.	TRBJ2-1	TGTGCCAGCAGTAGAAATTACAGGGGTGAGGAGCAGTTCTTC	CASSRNYRGEEQFF
TRBV7-8	TRBD1	once	TRBJ2-7	TGTGCCAGCAGCTTAATTGTGGGCAGGGGGTGGAACGAGCAGTACTTC	CASSLIVGRGWNEQYF
TRBV18	.	.	TRBJ1-6	TGTGCCAGCTCATCCGGGACAACTAATTCACCCCTCCACTTT	CASSSGTTNSPLHF
TRBV3-1/TRBV3-2	.	.	TRBJ2-7	TGTGCCAGCAGCCGCTCCTACGAGCAGTACTTC	CASSRSYEQYF
TRBV9	.	few	TRBJ1-1	TGTGCCAGCAGCGTTAGTTGGGGGACTGAAGCTTTCTTT	CASSVSWGTEAFF
TRBV5-6	.	.	TRBJ2-2	TGTGCCAGCAGCTTGGCTGAGGGCGGGGAGCTGTTTTTT	CASSLAEGGELFF
TRBV24-1	.	once	TRBJ1-1	TGTGCCACCAGTTCCCTTGGGCTGTTGAACACTGAAGCTTTCTTT	CATSSLGLLNTEAFF
TRBV7-2	TRBD1	.	TRBJ1-4	TGTGCCAGCAGCCAGGGACAGGGCGGCGGTGAAAAACTGTTTTTT	CASSQGQGGGEKLFF
TRBV5-4	TRBD1	once	TRBJ1-3	TGTGCCAGCAGCTTGGGCAGGGGGGGCCCTGGAAACACCATATATTTT	CASSLGRGGPGNTIYF
TRBV18	.	.	TRBJ1-2	TGTGCCAGCTCACCCTCCGCGGATGTGAGGGGTTATGGCTACACCTTC	CASSPSADVRGYGYTF
TRBV9	.	.	TRBJ2-1	TGTGCCAGCAGCGTAGCTCTCAGGGGAGGTTCGTTGGGTGAGCAGTTCTTC	CASSVALRGGSLGEQFF
TRBV5-5	.	.	TRBJ1-3	TGTGCCAGCAGCTTCAACCCAAGCTCTGGAAACACCATATATTTT	CASSFNPSSGNTIYF
TRBV4-1	.	few	TRBJ1-4	TGCGCCAGCAGCCAAGATCTAGTTCCCGTTAATGAAAAACTGTTTTTT	CASSQDLVPVNEKLFF
TRBV5-1	.	few	TRBJ2-2	TGCGCCAGCAGCTTGGCCCGGGCAGGGGACGGGGAGCTGTTTTTT	CASSLARAGDGELFF
TRBV6-5	TRBD1	once	TRBJ1-6	TGTGCCAGCAGTTACTCGACAGGGGTGGGTTCACCCCTCCACTTT	CASSYSTGVGSPLHF
TRBV5-4	.	.	TRBJ1-1	TGTGCCAGCAGCTCTAGGAGGGGTTGGAGCACTGAAGCTTTCTTT	CASSSRRGWSTEAFF
TRBV7-2	.	.	TRBJ2-1	TGTGCCAGCAGCTTAATGGGAGTAGCGAATGAGCAGTTCTTC	CASSLMGVANEQFF
TRBV30	.	once	TRBJ1-3	TGTGCCTGTAAATCGGGCCAAGGGCCGAGAAACACCATATATTTT	CACKSGQGPRNTIYF
TRBV7-8	TRBD2	once	TRBJ2-5	TGTGCCAGCAGCTTAGACCAGGGCGGGGGAGAGACCCAGTACTTC	CASSLDQGGGETQYF
TRBV28	.	.	TRBJ2-5	TGTGCCAGCAGTCAAGAGACCCAGTACTTC	CASSQETQYF
TRBV12-5	.	.	TRBJ2-7	TGTGCTAGTGGTTTAAGGAACAGGGACCACGAGCAGTACTTC	CASGLRNRDHEQYF
TRBV18	.	.	TRBJ1-2	TGTGCCAGCTCACCAGGGGCAGACTATGGCTACACCTTC	CASSPGADYGYTF
TRBV20-1	.	.	TRBJ1-2	TGCAGTGCTAGTCTCGCAGGGGCGGCCCTCGGGTCTAACTATGGCTACACCTTC	CSASLAGAALGSNYGYTF
TRBV3-1/TRBV3-2	TRBD2	.	TRBJ2-7	TGTGCCAGCAGCCAAGGGGTCGGACTAGTGGCCGACGAGCAGTACTTC	CASSQGVGLVADEQYF
TRBV7-8	.	.	TRBJ2-7	TGTGCCAGCAGCTTAGATACGGGAAATGAGCAGTACTTC	CASSLDTGNEQYF
TRBV7-3	.	.	TRBJ2-1	TGTGCCAGCAGCGGCCAGACAGTAAGTGAGCAGTTCTTC	CASSGQTVSEQFF
TRBV29-1	.	.	TRBJ2-5	TGCAGCGCCTTGCGGCAGGTACAAGAGACCCAGTACTTC	CSALRQVQETQYF
TRBV7-3	.	.	TRBJ1-1	TGTGCCAGCAGCACCTCATTGGGCACTGAAGCTTTCTTT	CASSTSLGTEAFF
TRBV7-9	.	.	TRBJ1-4	TGTGCCAGCAGCCCAAAGGGGGGGTTGGGTGATGAAAAACTGTTTTTT	CASSPKGGLGDEKLFF
TRBV9	.	once	TRBJ2-2	TGTGCCAGCAGCGTAGCCGGGCTTGCGGGGGAGCTGTTTTTT	CASSVAGLAGELFF
TRBV13	.	.	TRBJ2-1	TGTGCCAGCAGCTTGGACGGGTACAATGAGCAGTTCTTC	CASSLDGYNEQFF
TRBV28	.	.	TRBJ2-7	TGTGCCAGCAGTTTATCCGACAGATCAGCGGTGTACTTC	CASSLSDRSAVYF